A selection of T cell receptor beta chains follows, all from one sample in a study of blood T cells in healthy people across ages. TCRdb reprocessed the 5' RACE reads via MiXCR and lists one record per CDR3 protein. The sample yields fewer than 800,000 distinct CDR3 sequences, approximately 21% seen once. The sequenced material came from blood. Receptors originate from a man between 70 and 80 years old in good health. Both conserved end residues are part of each CDR3. Each record gives: V gene, J gene, CDR3 protein.

>TRBV5-1|TRBJ2-1
CASSLWTGGDEQFF
>TRBV28|TRBJ1-2
CATHRGGQVFGYTF
>TRBV27|TRBJ1-4
CASSPERGRNEKLFF
>TRBV29-1|TRBJ2-2
CSVEDREDTGELFF
>TRBV7-9|TRBJ2-5
CASSLMPGTSGTGTQYF
>TRBV25-1|TRBJ1-1
CASSELTGPNTEAFF
>TRBV15|TRBJ2-1
CATSRENRLLDEQFF
>TRBV2|TRBJ1-2
CASSYNTPTGGGGYTF
>TRBV7-9|TRBJ2-7
CASSSGRGGIAYEQYF
>TRBV19|TRBJ1-4
CASSMEGQGNEKLFF
>TRBV28|TRBJ2-1
CASSRPGTGKPNEQFF
>TRBV7-2|TRBJ2-7
CASSPTEWDSAYEQYF
>TRBV9|TRBJ2-3
CASSSRGASTDTQYF
>TRBV5-1|TRBJ2-5
CASSPRTGNAETQYF
>TRBV20-1|TRBJ1-2
CSARQGASNYGYTF
>TRBV9|TRBJ1-4
CASSDPGQGEKLFF
>TRBV20-1|TRBJ1-2
CSARTRGQGYGYTF
>TRBV14|TRBJ2-4
CASSQDETRGAKNIQYF
>TRBV29-1|TRBJ1-2
CSGGEGLNYGYTF
>TRBV5-1|.
CASSLWGGYEQFF
>TRBV6-1|TRBJ2-1
CASRTHTSGAYNEQFF
>TRBV20-1|TRBJ1-4
CSARGQTGVGEKLFF
>TRBV18|TRBJ2-3
CASSFRDRGRADTQYF
>TRBV10-3|TRBJ2-4
CAISLDRANIQYF
>TRBV2|TRBJ2-3
CASPGTGGTDTQYF
>TRBV12-3/TRBV12-4|.
CASSSQDYYEQYF
>TRBV20-1|TRBJ2-5
CSAPDTGATQETQYF
>TRBV20-1|TRBJ1-4
CSASDPGHQEKLFF
>TRBV7-8|TRBJ2-7
CASSINGQGAEQYF
>TRBV3-1|.
CASSQDPAPEQFF
>TRBV5-6|TRBJ2-5
CASSLSDSRPWETQYF
>TRBV20-1|.
CSAILGPQVWGINEQYF
>TRBV7-2|TRBJ2-5
CASSLDGPSWGTQYF
>TRBV3-1|TRBJ2-7
CASSQDRSGGLREQYF
>TRBV2|TRBJ2-1
CASSERTSVYNEQFF
>TRBV5-1|.
CASSLGQAPAYEQYF
>TRBV19|TRBJ2-7
CASSPGKGEHPYEQYF
>TRBV3-1|TRBJ2-7
CASSQVVSSPHEQYF
>TRBV5-1|TRBJ2-1
CASSRGTSGSYNEQFF
>TRBV5-1|.
CASSLGGLTNEQFF
>TRBV6-5|TRBJ2-1
CASSYKRGSYNEQFF
>TRBV7-9|TRBJ2-1
CASSLGLGSYNEQFF
>TRBV4-1|TRBJ1-1
CASTPTGWAEAFF
>TRBV7-9|TRBJ1-4
CASSLGATGEKLFF
>TRBV4-1|TRBJ2-1
CASSLFGTEQFF
>TRBV10-2|TRBJ2-7
CASTSNGRSSYEQYF
>TRBV7-3|TRBJ1-5
CASSLRFLGASNQPQHF
>TRBV18|TRBJ2-7
CASSSRGISYEQYF
>TRBV5-1|TRBJ2-1
CASSRPGQSYNEQFF
>TRBV18|TRBJ1-3
CASSPLDRNSGNTIYF
>TRBV12-3/TRBV12-4|TRBJ1-6
CASSPRRYNSPLHF
>TRBV20-1|TRBJ2-7
CSARWSSYEQYF
>TRBV20-1|TRBJ2-1
CSASDGTRSYNEQFF
>TRBV12-3/TRBV12-4|TRBJ2-1
CASSFMGAGGSYNEQFF
>TRBV6-1|.
CASRGLRGRGYNEQFF